Given below is one TCR beta chain in context. Produced via immunoSEQ multiplex PCR; TCRdb's table is partial and in-frame only. The data hold about 45,000 clones, with about 73% observed a single time. Single viable CD3+CD4+CD8-CD45RO+ cells were sorted as the memory CD4+ T cells. The sample is drawn from a study of memory CD4+ T cells and cytomegalovirus serostatus. This TCR was recovered from an adult in good health and CMV-seronegative. The sample comprised memory CD4+ T cells from blood.

The CDR3 reads CASSPMHSSDEQFF. CDR3 bases: TGTGCCAGCAGCCCAATGCACTCTAGTGATGAGCAGTTCTTC. The chain employs TRBV11-2 and TRBJ2-1; D gene uncertain. Deletions cut 5 bases from V and 8 bases from J, with 16 bases between. Per germline, CDR1 SGHAT and CDR2 FQNNGV. This CDR3 spans 14 amino acids.